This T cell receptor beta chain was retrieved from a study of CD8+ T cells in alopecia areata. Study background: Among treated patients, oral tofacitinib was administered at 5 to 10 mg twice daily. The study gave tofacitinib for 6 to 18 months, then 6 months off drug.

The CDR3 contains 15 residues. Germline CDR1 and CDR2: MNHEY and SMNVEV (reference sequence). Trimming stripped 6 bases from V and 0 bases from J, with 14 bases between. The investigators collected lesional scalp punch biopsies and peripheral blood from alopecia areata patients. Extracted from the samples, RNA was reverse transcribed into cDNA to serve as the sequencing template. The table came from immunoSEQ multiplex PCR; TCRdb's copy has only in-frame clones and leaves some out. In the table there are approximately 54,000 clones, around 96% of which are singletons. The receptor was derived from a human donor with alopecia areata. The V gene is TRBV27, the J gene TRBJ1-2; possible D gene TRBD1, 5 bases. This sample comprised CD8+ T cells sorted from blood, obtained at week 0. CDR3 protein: CASSYTPGPNYGYTF. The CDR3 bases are TGTGCCAGCAGCTATACCCCGGGACCTAACTATGGCTACACCTTC.